This paragraph covers one TCR beta chain sequence. The germline V and J ends were trimmed by 6 bases and 10 bases, with 13 bases remaining between them. Germline loops: CDR1 MNHEY, CDR2 SVGAGI. This CDR3 contains 13 residues. The data derive from a study of blood T cells in healthy people across ages. Primers used in a second PCR of about 6 to 12 cycles were a sample-barcoded 5' primer and a J-beta primer mix. Each CDR3 protein is one row after TCRdb ran MiXCR on the 5' RACE reads. The data hold over 600,000 distinct CDR3 sequences, with about 61% observed a single time. This clonotype was sampled from a man aged 40-55 years in good health. Sequences were obtained from blood. The chain combines TRBV6-5 with TRBJ1-6; D perhaps matches TRBD1 (5 bases). This CDR3 reads CASRLDRGSPLHF. For the CDR3, the DNA is TGTGCCAGCAGACTAGATAGGGGATCACCCCTCCACTTT.